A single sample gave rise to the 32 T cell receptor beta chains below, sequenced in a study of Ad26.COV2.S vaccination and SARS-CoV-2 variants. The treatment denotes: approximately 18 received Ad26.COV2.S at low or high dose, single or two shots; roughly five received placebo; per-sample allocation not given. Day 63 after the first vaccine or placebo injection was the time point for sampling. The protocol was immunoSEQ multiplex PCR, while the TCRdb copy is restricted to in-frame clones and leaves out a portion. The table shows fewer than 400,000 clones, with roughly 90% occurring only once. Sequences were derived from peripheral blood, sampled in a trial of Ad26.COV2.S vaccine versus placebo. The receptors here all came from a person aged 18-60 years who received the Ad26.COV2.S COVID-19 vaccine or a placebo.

The CDR3 DNA is TGTGCCAGCAGAAACAGGGGGCAAGGCACAGATACGCAGTATTTT. This codes for CASRNRGQGTDTQYF. The chain recombines TRBV11-3 with TRBJ2-3; TRBD1 aligns across 9 bases. Losses at the gene ends were 6 bases for V and 1 base for J; bases not matched to a gene: 5. Germline-derived CDR1 and CDR2 are SGHNT and YENEEA. This CDR3 is built from 15 residues.

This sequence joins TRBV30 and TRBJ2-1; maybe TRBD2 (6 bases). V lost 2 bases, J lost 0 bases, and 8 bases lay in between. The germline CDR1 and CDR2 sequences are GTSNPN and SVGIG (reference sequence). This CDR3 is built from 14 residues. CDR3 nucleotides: TGTGCCTGGAGTTACGGGAGCTCCTACAATGAGCAGTTCTTC. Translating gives CAWSYGSSYNEQFF.

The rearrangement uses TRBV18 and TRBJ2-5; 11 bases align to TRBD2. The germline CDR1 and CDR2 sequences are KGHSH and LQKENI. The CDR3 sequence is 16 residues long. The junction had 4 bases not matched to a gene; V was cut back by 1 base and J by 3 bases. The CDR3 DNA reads TGTGCCAGCTCACCACAGTTACTAGCGGGAGAAGAGACCCAGTACTTC. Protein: CASSPQLLAGEETQYF.

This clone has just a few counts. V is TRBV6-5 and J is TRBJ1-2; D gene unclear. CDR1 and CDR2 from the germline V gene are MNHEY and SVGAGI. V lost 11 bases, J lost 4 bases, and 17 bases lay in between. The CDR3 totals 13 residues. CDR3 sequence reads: CACRRDPLYGYTF. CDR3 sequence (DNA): TGTGCCTGCCGACGGGATCCCCTCTATGGCTACACCTTC.

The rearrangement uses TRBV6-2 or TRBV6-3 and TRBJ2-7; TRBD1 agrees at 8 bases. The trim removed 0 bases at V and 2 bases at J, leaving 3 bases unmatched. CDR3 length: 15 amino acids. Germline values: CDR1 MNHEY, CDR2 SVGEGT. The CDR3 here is CASSYSMTGAYEQYF. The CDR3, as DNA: TGTGCCAGCAGTTACTCGATGACAGGGGCCTACGAGCAGTACTTC.

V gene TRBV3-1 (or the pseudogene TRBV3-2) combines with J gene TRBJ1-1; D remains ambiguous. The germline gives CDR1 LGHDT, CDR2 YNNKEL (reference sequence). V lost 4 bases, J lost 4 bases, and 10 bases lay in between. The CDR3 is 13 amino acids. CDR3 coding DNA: TGTGCCAGCAGCCTAACGTGGGGCACTGAAGCTTTCTTT. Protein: CASSLTWGTEAFF.

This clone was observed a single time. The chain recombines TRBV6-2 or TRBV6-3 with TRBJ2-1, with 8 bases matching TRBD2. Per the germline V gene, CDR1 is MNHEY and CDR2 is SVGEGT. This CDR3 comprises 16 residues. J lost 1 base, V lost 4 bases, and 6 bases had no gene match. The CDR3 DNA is TGTGCCAGCAGTTCAGCGGGGGCCCAATCCTACAATGAGCAGTTCTTC. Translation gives CASSSAGAQSYNEQFF.

As DNA, the CDR3 is TGTGCCAGTAGTCGGGACGCCGACTCTGGAAACACCATATATTTT. Translation gives CASSRDADSGNTIYF. The chain has TRBV19 and TRBJ1-3; D may be TRBD1 (5 bases). Trimming took off 5 bases at V and 0 bases at J, with 11 bases between the two ends. The CDR3 is made up of 15 amino acids. Germline assignment: CDR1 LNHDA and CDR2 SQIVND (reference sequence).

Here the CDR3 reads CASSSPGLAGFNEQFF. CDR3 nucleotides: TGTGCCAGTAGTTCCCCGGGGCTAGCGGGATTTAATGAGCAGTTCTTC. J is TRBJ2-1 and V is TRBV19; TRBD2 matches at 9 bases. There are 16 residues in the CDR3. V trimming: 5 bases; J trimming: 7 bases; junction bases outside the gene matches: 12. Germline V gene lookup returns CDR1 LNHDA and CDR2 SQIVND (reference sequence).

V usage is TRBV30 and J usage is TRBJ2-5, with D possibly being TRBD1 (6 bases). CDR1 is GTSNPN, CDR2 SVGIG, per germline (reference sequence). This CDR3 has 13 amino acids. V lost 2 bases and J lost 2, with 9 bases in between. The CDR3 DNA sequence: TGTGCCTGGAGTTCTGGGACACAAGAGACCCAGTACTTC. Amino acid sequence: CAWSSGTQETQYF.

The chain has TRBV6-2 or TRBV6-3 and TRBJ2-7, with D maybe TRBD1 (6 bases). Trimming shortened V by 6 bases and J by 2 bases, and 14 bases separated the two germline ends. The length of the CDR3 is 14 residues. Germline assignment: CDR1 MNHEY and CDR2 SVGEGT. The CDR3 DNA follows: TGTGCCAGCAGCTCCCCAGGGGTCCCCTACGAGCAGTACTTC. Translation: CASSSPGVPYEQYF.

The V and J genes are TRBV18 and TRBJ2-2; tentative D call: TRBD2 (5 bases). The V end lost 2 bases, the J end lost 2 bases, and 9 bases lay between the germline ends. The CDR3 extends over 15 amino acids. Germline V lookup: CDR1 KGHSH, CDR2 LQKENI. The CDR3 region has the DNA TGTGCCAGCTCACCAACAGCGGAAAACACCGGGGAGCTGTTTTTT. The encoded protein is CASSPTAENTGELFF. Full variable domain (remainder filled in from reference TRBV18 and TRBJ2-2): NAGVMQNPRHLVRRRGQEARLRCSPMKGHSHVYWYRQLPEEGLKFMVYLQKENIIDESGMPKERFSAEFPKEGPSILRIQQVVRGDSAAYFCASSPTAENTGELFFGEGSRLTVL.

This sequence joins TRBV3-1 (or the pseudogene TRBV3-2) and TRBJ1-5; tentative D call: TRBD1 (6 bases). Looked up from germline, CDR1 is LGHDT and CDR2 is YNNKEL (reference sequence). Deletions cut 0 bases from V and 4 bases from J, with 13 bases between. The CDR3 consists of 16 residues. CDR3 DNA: TGTGCCAGCAGCCAAGATAGCAGGGGTACGAATCAGCCCCAGCATTTT. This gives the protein CASSQDSRGTNQPQHF.

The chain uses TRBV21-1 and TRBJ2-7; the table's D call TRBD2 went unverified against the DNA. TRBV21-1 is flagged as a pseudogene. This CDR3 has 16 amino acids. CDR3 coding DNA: TGTGCCAGCAGCAAAGCGCGAACAGAGGGTGGCTACGAGCAGTACGTC. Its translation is CASSKARTEGGYEQYV.

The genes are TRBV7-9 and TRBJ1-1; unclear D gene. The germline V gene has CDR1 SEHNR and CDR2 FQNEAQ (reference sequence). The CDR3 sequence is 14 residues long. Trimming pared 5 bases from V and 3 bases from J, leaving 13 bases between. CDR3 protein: CASSPRMADTEAFF. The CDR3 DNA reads TGTGCCAGCAGCCCCAGGATGGCTGACACTGAAGCTTTCTTT.

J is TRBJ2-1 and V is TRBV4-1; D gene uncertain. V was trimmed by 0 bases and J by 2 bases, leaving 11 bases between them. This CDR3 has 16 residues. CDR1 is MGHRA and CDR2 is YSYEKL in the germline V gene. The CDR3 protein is CASSQEKEPPYNEQFF. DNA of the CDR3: TGCGCCAGCAGCCAAGAAAAGGAGCCTCCCTACAATGAGCAGTTCTTC.

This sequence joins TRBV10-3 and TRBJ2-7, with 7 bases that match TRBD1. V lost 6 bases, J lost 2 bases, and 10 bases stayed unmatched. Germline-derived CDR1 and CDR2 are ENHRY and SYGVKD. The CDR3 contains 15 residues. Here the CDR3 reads CAISQQGTATYEQYF. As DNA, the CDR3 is TGTGCCATCAGCCAGCAGGGGACAGCTACCTACGAGCAGTACTTC.

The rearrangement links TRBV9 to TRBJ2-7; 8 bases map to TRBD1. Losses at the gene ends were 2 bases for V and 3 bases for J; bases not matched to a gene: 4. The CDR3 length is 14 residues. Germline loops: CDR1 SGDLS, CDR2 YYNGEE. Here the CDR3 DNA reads TGTGCCAGCAGCGTCAGGGGGCAAGACTACGAGCAGTACTTC. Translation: CASSVRGQDYEQYF.

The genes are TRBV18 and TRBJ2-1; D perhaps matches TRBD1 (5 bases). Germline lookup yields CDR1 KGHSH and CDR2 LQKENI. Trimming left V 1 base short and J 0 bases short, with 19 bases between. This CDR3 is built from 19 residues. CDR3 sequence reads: CASSPLKITDSYSYNEQFF. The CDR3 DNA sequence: TGTGCCAGCTCACCACTGAAAATAACCGACAGCTACTCCTACAATGAGCAGTTCTTC.

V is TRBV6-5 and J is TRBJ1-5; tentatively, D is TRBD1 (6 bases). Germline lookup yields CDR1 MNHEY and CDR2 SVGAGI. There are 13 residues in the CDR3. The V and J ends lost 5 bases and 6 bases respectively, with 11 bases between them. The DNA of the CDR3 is TGTGCCAGCAGTACAGGGTTGGGTCAGCCCCAGCATTTT. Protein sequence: CASSTGLGQPQHF.

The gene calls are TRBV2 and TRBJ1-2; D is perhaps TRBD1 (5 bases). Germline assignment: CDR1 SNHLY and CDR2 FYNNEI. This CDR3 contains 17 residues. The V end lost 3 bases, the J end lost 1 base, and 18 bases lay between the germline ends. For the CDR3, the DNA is TGTGCCAGCAGTGATATCGTGTGGCAGGGCCTTAACTATGGCTACACCTTC. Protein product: CASSDIVWQGLNYGYTF.

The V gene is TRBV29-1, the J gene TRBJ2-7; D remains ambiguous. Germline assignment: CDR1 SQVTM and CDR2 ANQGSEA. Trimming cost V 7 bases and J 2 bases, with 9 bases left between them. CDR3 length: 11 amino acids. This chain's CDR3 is CSARTPYEQYF. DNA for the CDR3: TGCAGCGCTAGGACCCCCTACGAGCAGTACTTC.

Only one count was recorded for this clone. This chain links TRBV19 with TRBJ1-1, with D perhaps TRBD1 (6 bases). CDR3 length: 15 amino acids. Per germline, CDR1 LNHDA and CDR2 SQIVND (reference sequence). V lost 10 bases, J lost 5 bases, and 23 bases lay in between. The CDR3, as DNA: TGTGCCATCTTCCGCGTAGGAGGGGGAGGAACTGAAGCTTTCTTT. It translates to CAIFRVGGGGTEAFF.

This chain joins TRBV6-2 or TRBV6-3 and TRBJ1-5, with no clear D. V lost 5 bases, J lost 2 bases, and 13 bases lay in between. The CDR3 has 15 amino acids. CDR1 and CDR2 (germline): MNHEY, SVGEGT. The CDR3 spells CASSVRRVGNQPQHF. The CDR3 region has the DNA TGTGCCAGCAGTGTTAGAAGGGTAGGCAATCAGCCCCAGCATTTT.

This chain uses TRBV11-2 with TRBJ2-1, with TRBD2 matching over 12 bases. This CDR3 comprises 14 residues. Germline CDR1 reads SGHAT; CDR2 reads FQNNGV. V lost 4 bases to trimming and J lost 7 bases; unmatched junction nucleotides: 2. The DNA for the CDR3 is TGTGCCAGCAGCTCGACTAGCGGGAGTAATGAGCAGTTCTTC. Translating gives CASSSTSGSNEQFF.

The CDR3 DNA reads TGTGCCAGCAGCTTAGCCCGGGACAGTGGAAACACCATATATTTT. Translated, it gives CASSLARDSGNTIYF. V usage is TRBV7-2 and J usage is TRBJ1-3; 7 nucleotides align to TRBD1. Germline V gene lookup returns CDR1 SGHTA and CDR2 FQGNSA. V dropped 0 bases and J dropped 3; count of bases not matched to a gene: 2. This CDR3 comprises 15 residues.

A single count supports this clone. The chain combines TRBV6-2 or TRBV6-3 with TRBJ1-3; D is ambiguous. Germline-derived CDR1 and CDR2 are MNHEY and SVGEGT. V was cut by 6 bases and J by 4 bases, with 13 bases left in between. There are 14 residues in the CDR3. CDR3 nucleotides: TGTGCCAGCAGCCCTCGAACAAGCGGAAACACCATATATTTT. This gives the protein CASSPRTSGNTIYF.

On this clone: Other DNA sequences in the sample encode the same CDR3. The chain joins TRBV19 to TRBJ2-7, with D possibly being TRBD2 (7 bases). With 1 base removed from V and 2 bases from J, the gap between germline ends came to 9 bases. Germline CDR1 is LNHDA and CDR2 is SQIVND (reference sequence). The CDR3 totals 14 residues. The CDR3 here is CASSIAGGPYEQYF. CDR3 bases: TGTGCCAGTAGTATAGCGGGGGGCCCCTACGAGCAGTACTTC.

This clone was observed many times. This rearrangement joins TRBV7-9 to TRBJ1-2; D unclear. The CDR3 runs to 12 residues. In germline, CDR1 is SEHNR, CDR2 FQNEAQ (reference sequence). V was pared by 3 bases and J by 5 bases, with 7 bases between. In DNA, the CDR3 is TGTGCCAGCAGCTTGTTTGGGTATGGCTACACCTTC. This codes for CASSLFGYGYTF.

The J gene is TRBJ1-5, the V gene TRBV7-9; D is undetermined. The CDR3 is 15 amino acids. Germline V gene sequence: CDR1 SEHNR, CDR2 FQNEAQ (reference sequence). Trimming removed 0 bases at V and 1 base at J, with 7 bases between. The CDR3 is CASSLAAQSNQPQHF. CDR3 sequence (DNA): TGTGCCAGCAGCTTAGCGGCACAGAGCAATCAGCCCCAGCATTTT.

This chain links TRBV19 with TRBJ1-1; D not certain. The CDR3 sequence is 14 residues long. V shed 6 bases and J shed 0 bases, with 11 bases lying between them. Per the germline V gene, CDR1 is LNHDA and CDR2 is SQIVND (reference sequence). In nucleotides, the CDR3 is TGTGCCAGTAGGTCGAGGCACATGAACACTGAAGCTTTCTTT. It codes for CASRSRHMNTEAFF.

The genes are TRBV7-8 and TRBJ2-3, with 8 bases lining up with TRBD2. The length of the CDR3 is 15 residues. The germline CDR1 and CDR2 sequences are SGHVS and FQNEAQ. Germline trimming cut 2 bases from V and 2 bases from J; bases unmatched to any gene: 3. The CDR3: CASSLRAGVTDTQYF. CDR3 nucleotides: TGTGCCAGCAGCTTAAGAGCGGGGGTCACAGATACGCAGTATTTT.